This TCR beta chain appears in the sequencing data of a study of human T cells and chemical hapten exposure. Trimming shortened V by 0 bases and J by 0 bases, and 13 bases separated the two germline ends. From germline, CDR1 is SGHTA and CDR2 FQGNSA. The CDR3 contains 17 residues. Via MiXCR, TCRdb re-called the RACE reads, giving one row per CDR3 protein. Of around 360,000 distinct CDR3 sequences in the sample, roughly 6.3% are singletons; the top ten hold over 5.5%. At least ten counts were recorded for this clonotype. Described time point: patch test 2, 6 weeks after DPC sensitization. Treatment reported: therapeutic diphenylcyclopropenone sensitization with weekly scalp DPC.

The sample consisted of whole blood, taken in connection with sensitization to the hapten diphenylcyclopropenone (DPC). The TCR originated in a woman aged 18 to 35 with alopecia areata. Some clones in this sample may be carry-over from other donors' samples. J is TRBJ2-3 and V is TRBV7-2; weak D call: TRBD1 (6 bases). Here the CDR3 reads CASSLAPKGHSTDTQYF. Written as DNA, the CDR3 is TGTGCCAGCAGCTTAGCTCCCAAGGGACACAGCACAGATACGCAGTATTTT.